This TCR beta chain comes out of a study of vaccination and CD4 T cells after COVID-19. The CDR3 totals 13 residues. V lost 5 bases, J lost 9 bases, and 13 bases lay in between. Germline-derived CDR1 and CDR2 are KGHDR and SFDVKD. For this clonotype: Antigen unknown.

Regarding treatment: roughly 10-day PBMC culture with coronavirus spike peptide pools or control peptides (ViraFEST assay). Scientists ran DNA taken from cultured CD4+ T cells through the Oncomine TCR Beta short-read assay for sequencing. TCRdb passed the PCR reads through MiXCR, listing each CDR3 protein once. This sample has around 19,000 distinct CDR3 sequences; 38% occur once, and the top ten carry about a fifth. The chain carries TRBV24-1 and TRBJ1-5, with D hard to call. Sequencing was performed on CD4+ T cells from blood, cultured in vitro, taken before SARS-CoV-2 vaccination. This receptor was taken from a human donor who received a COVID-19 vaccine. CDR3 coding DNA: TGTGCCACCAGTGCGAACCTCGGTCGGCCCCAGCATTTT. It encodes CATSANLGRPQHF.